A selection of T cell receptor beta chains follows, all from one sample in a study of cytomegalovirus exposure and HLA in healthy donors. Assay used: immunoSEQ multiplex PCR; TCRdb lists only in-frame clones, some missing. The table shows 150,000 to 200,000 clones, with roughly four fifths occurring only once. The material sequenced was PBMCs. The receptors were sampled from a woman younger than 45 in good health and CMV-seronegative. The CDR3 runs from the conserved cysteine through the conserved F or W. D genes are given only for firm matches. Rows may omit the clone size; those that give it use once, few, many or a size class.

j_call | d_call | v_call | clone_size | cdr3_nt | cdr3_aa
TRBJ2-6 | NA | TRBV4-1 | NA | TGCGCCAGCAGCCAGTCAGTGAGCTCTGGGGCCAACGGCCTGACTTTC | CASSQSVSSGANGLTF
TRBJ2-5 | NA | TRBV30 | NA | TGTGCCTGCCAGGGAATCGTGACCCAGTACTTC | CACQGIVTQYF
TRBJ2-7 | TRBD2 | TRBV5-1 | NA | TGCGCCAGCAGCCCTGGACTAGCGGCAACCTACGAGCAGTACTTC | CASSPGLAATYEQYF
TRBJ1-1 | NA | TRBV6-5 | NA | TGTGCCAGCAGTTACTCTATAAACACTGAAGCTTTCTTT | CASSYSINTEAFF
TRBJ1-5 | NA | TRBV6-4 | NA | TGTGCCAGCCCAACAGGGTCTCCGGGTAATCAGCCCCAGCATTTT | CASPTGSPGNQPQHF
TRBJ2-7 | TRBD1 | TRBV28 | NA | TGTGCCAGCAGCAGGGACAGGGTGTACGAGCAGTACTTC | CASSRDRVYEQYF
TRBJ2-5 | TRBD2 | TRBV7-6 | NA | TGTGCCAGCAGCAACCGCGGGGGGTTCCAAGAGACCCAGTACTTC | CASSNRGGFQETQYF
TRBJ1-5 | TRBD1 | TRBV7-9 | NA | TGTGCCAGCAGCTTCGGACAGGGGAGCGATCAGCCCCAGCATTTT | CASSFGQGSDQPQHF
TRBJ2-7 | TRBD1 | TRBV19 | NA | TGTGCCAGTAGTATAGTCGCAGGGGGAAGCTACGAGCAGTACTTC | CASSIVAGGSYEQYF
TRBJ2-7 | NA | TRBV19 | once | TGTGCCAGTAGTATGAAATCCGGGACAACCTACGAGCAGTACTTC | CASSMKSGTTYEQYF
TRBJ2-7 | TRBD1 | TRBV5-1 | NA | TGCGCCAGCAGCTTGGACCTGACAGGGGGCCTAACTACCTACGAGCAGTACTTC | CASSLDLTGGLTTYEQYF
TRBJ2-7 | TRBD2 | TRBV11-2 | NA | TGTGCCAGCAGCTTAGGACTAGCGGGAAGGTACGAGCAGTACTTC | CASSLGLAGRYEQYF
TRBJ1-1 | TRBD1 | TRBV6-6 | NA | TGTGCCAGCAGCCTACACAGGGGGGAGTGGGGTGAAGCTTTCTTT | CASSLHRGEWGEAFF
TRBJ1-3 | TRBD1 | TRBV5-5 | NA | TGTGCCAGCAGTTCGACAGGGGGGAGCTCTGGAAACACCATATATTTT | CASSSTGGSSGNTIYF
TRBJ2-1 | TRBD1 | TRBV5-6 | once | TGTGCCAGCAGCCCCACCCCGGACAGGGACAATGAGCAGTTCTTC | CASSPTPDRDNEQFF
TRBJ1-2 | NA | TRBV27 | NA | TGTGCCAGCAGTTTATCTCCAGGGATGGGTGGCTACACCTTC | CASSLSPGMGGYTF
TRBJ1-6 | TRBD1 | TRBV27 | NA | TGTGCCAGCAGTTTATTGGCAGGGGGAAATTCACCCCTCCACTTT | CASSLLAGGNSPLHF
TRBJ1-3 | NA | TRBV19 | NA | TGCGCCAGTAGTCCCTTTGCAGGGACTGGAAACACCATATATTTT | CASSPFAGTGNTIYF
TRBJ1-3 | NA | TRBV30 | NA | TGTGCCTGGGGCAGGCCGAACTCTGGAAACACCATATATTTT | CAWGRPNSGNTIYF